This is a list of T cell receptor beta chains from one sample in a study of T cells in Graves' hyperthyroidism and ophthalmopathy. From the multiplex PCR reads, TCRdb called clonotypes with MiXCR, one entry per CDR3 protein. This sample has about 640,000 distinct CDR3 sequences; just under 45% occur once, and the top ten carry under 8%. The sequenced sample was peripheral blood or thyroid tissue (not recorded which). Receptors were obtained from an adult man with Graves' disease, either hyperthyroidism or ophthalmopathy (not recorded which). Both conserved end residues are part of each CDR3. A D gene is named only where the DNA matches it firmly. Part of the rows lack a size; the others show once, few, many or a class for expanded clones.

V gene	D gene	clone size	J gene	CDR3 DNA	CDR3 protein
TRBV14	NA	NA	TRBJ1-6	TGTGCCAGCAGCCCGATCAGTGAGACACCCAAGTCACCCCTCCACTTT	CASSPISETPKSPLHF
TRBV7-3	NA	NA	TRBJ2-7	TGTGACAGCAGCTTAGTTCCGACAGGATTATCCTACGAGCAGCACTTC	CDSSLVPTGLSYEQHF
TRBV24-1	TRBD2	NA	TRBJ2-3	TGTGCCACCAGTGACACCCTAGCGGGGGCGAGCACAGATACGCAGTATTTT	CATSDTLAGASTDTQYF
TRBV19	NA	NA	TRBJ1-5	TGTGCCAGTACTTCAGGGGATCGAGGCAATCAGCCCCAGCATTTT	CASTSGDRGNQPQHF
TRBV29-1	NA	NA	TRBJ2-7	TGCAGTTTAGTGGGTGCCCCTAACTACGAGCAGTACTTC	CSLVGAPNYEQYF
TRBV24-1	TRBD1	many	TRBJ1-5	TGTGCCACCAGTGATGGGACAGGTAATAGCAATCAGCCCCAGCATTTT	CATSDGTGNSNQPQHF
TRBV7-9	TRBD1	few	TRBJ2-7	TGTGCCAGCAGCTTGAGACAGGGGGGCCCTTACGAGCAGTACTTC	CASSLRQGGPYEQYF
TRBV6-5	TRBD1	few	TRBJ2-7	TGTGCCAGCAGCTCAACCAGGACAGGGATCCTCTACGAGCAGTACTTC	CASSSTRTGILYEQYF
TRBV7-8	NA	few	TRBJ1-6	TGTGCCAGCAGCTTAGGTGGAAGGGGAACATCACCCCTCCACTTT	CASSLGGRGTSPLHF
TRBV5-1	NA	NA	TRBJ1-1	TGCGCCAGCAGCTTGCGGGGGGAGGTGAACACTGAAGCTTTCTTT	CASSLRGEVNTEAFF
TRBV7-8	TRBD1	few	TRBJ1-1	TGTGCCAGCAGCCTACTGGGACAGGGGGCAATTGAAGCTTTCTTT	CASSLLGQGAIEAFF
TRBV5-1	NA	few	TRBJ1-4	TGCGCCAGCAGCATACCTAAGGGGGACACCTCTAATGAAAAACTGTTTTTT	CASSIPKGDTSNEKLFF
TRBV10-3	NA	NA	TRBJ1-5	TGTGCCACCGACTCCGGGACGGGCCAGCCCCAGCATTTT	CATDSGTGQPQHF
TRBV2	NA	NA	TRBJ2-2	TGTGCCAGCCGGTACAGGTCTAACACCGGGGAGCTGTTTTTT	CASRYRSNTGELFF
TRBV6-6	NA	few	TRBJ1-5	TGTGCCAGCAGTTTATCAACAGGGTTCAGTCAGCCCCAGCATTTT	CASSLSTGFSQPQHF
TRBV24-1	NA	many	TRBJ1-5	TGTGCCACCAGTGACCGCGGATTGGGTAGCAATCAGCCCCAGCATTTT	CATSDRGLGSNQPQHF
TRBV12-3/TRBV12-4	NA	NA	TRBJ1-2	TGTGCCAGCACCAAGTCGGGACGGATTAACTATGGCTACACCTTC	CASTKSGRINYGYTF
TRBV5-1	TRBD1	NA	TRBJ1-1	TGCGCCAGCAGCTTAGGACAGGGGCCCACTGAAGCTTTCTTT	CASSLGQGPTEAFF
TRBV7-8	TRBD1	NA	TRBJ1-5	TGTGCCAGCAACTTTACAGGGGAGTTTGGTCAGCCCCAGCATTTT	CASNFTGEFGQPQHF
TRBV29-1	NA	NA	TRBJ1-2	TGCAGCTTGGTACAGGGATCCCCAATGGGAGGCTACACCTTC	CSLVQGSPMGGYTF
TRBV20-1	NA	few	TRBJ2-7	TGCAGTGCAGAACCCGCGCAGGTGGCCGAGCAGTACTTC	CSAEPAQVAEQYF
TRBV7-9	NA	many	TRBJ1-6	TGTGCCAGCAGTCCTGGAGGCAATTCACCCCTCCACTTT	CASSPGGNSPLHF
TRBV2	NA	NA	TRBJ1-5	TGTCCCAGGGCGAGGGAGCATCAGCCCCAGCATTTT	CPRAREHQPQHF
TRBV7-9	NA	NA	TRBJ2-5	TGTGCCAGCAGAGCCAGGGGATGGGAAGAGACCCAGTACTTC	CASRARGWEETQYF
TRBV24-1	NA	NA	TRBJ2-3	TGTGCCACCTCTCGGGGCACAGATACGCAGTATTTT	CATSRGTDTQYF
TRBV7-2	NA	few	TRBJ1-4	TGTGCCAGCAGCCGAAACGGAGCTAATGAAAAACTGTTTTTT	CASSRNGANEKLFF
TRBV7-6	NA	many	TRBJ1-1	TGTGCCAGCAGCTTAGGGAGGGGGGCGAACACTGAAGCTTTCTTT	CASSLGRGANTEAFF
TRBV2	NA	many	TRBJ1-3	TGTGCCAGGGGAAAAGGAAACACCATATATTTT	CARGKGNTIYF
TRBV3-1	NA	NA	TRBJ1-2	TGTGCCAGCAGCGAATTCGGGGGGGGGCAGGGGTATGGCTACACCTTC	CASSEFGGGQGYGYTF
TRBV25-1	TRBD1	NA	TRBJ1-2	TGTGCCAGCTTGGGGAGGGGGCGGAATGGCTACACCTTC	CASLGRGRNGYTF
TRBV14	NA	many	TRBJ1-2	TGTGCCAGCAGCAAGGACACCTATGGCTACACCTTC	CASSKDTYGYTF
TRBV15	NA	NA	TRBJ1-6	TGTGCCACCAGCAGCCAACAGGGTATCTCACTCCTCCACTTT	CATSSQQGISLLHF
TRBV13	NA	NA	TRBJ1-6	TGTGCCAGCAGCATGAGAGGCAGGGTGAATTCACCCCTCCACTTT	CASSMRGRVNSPLHF
TRBV29-1	NA	NA	TRBJ2-7	TGCAGCATAAACTCAGGCGGCTACGAGCAGTACTTC	CSINSGGYEQYF
TRBV7-2	TRBD2	few	TRBJ2-7	TGTGCCAGCAGCGTAGGGGCTAGCGGGAATCTGCAAACGGGGGAGCAGTACTTC	CASSVGASGNLQTGEQYF
TRBV7-2	NA	few	TRBJ1-4	TGTGCCAGCAGCTTAATCGGGACACCGAATGAAAAACTGTTTTTT	CASSLIGTPNEKLFF
TRBV20-1	TRBD1	NA	TRBJ1-5	TGCAGTGCCCCGGGACAGCCGAATCAGCCCCAGCATTTT	CSAPGQPNQPQHF
TRBV10-3	TRBD1	NA	TRBJ2-5	TGTGCCATCAGTCGGACAGGGGGCATGGGAGGAGAGACCCAGTACTTC	CAISRTGGMGGETQYF
TRBV29-1	TRBD1	NA	TRBJ1-1	TGCAGCGTCCGGACAGGGGGCGAAGCTTTCTTT	CSVRTGGEAFF
TRBV29-1	TRBD1	NA	TRBJ1-5	TGCAGCGTTGCGGGACAGGGGAGGCATTTT	CSVAGQGRHF
TRBV10-3	TRBD2	NA	TRBJ2-7	TGTGCCATCAGGGAACGGACTAGCGGGGCCTCCTACGAGCAGTACTTC	CAIRERTSGASYEQYF
TRBV20-1	TRBD1	few	TRBJ2-7	TGCAGTGCCATACCGGGACAGGCCTTGAATCCCTACGAGCAGTACTTC	CSAIPGQALNPYEQYF
TRBV29-1	TRBD1	many	TRBJ1-5	TGCAGCGTCCGGGACAGGGAGAATCAGCCCCAGCATTTT	CSVRDRENQPQHF
TRBV29-1	NA	NA	TRBJ1-1	TGCAGCTCCCGCCGGGCCTTGACTGAAGCTTTCTTT	CSSRRALTEAFF
TRBV24-1	TRBD1	many	TRBJ1-1	TGTGCCACCAGTGAGCATTGGACAGGGACGAACACTGAAGCTTTCTTT	CATSEHWTGTNTEAFF
TRBV6-6	TRBD1	NA	TRBJ1-1	TGTGCCAGCAATGGAGACAGGGGAGGTTTCACTGAAGCTTTCTTT	CASNGDRGGFTEAFF
TRBV2	NA	few	TRBJ1-5	TGTGCCAGCAGTGGCTCTTTGGGTGGCAATCAGCCCCAGCATTTT	CASSGSLGGNQPQHF
TRBV12-3/TRBV12-4	TRBD1	few	TRBJ1-1	TGTGCCAGCAGTAGTGACAGGGGGCTTGAAGCTTTCTTT	CASSSDRGLEAFF
TRBV2	NA	NA	TRBJ1-1	TGTGCCAGCAGTGAGGGTATCTCCACTGAAGCTTTCTTT	CASSEGISTEAFF
TRBV2	NA	NA	TRBJ1-6	TGTGCCAGCAGTCTCGGACGGAGAAATTCACCCCTCCACTTT	CASSLGRRNSPLHF